This T cell receptor (beta chain) stems from a study of T cells in Graves' hyperthyroidism and ophthalmopathy. In the study overall: Peripheral blood draws took place at initial diagnosis, ahead of any treatment.

An approximately 10 ml volume of fresh peripheral blood provided the PBMCs. About this clonotype itself: Its specificity is not known.

Amplified regions were TCR beta CDR3 sequences from RNA transcripts. HTBI primers were the set used in a first-round RT-PCR of the TCR CDR3. TCRdb analysed the multiplex PCR reads with MiXCR anew, one entry per CDR3 protein. The table includes a few hundred thousand distinct CDR3 sequences, approximately 15% detected once. Findings and caveats of the study: Through a model of 13 V-J features, ophthalmopathy was separated from stable hyperthyroidism.

Per germline, CDR1 SNHLY and CDR2 FYNNEI. Trimming pared 7 bases from V and 1 base from J, leaving 15 bases between. The CDR3 totals 15 residues. The origin of this receptor is a woman aged 18-29 years with Graves' hyperthyroidism that later progressed to Graves' ophthalmopathy. The sequencing input was blood. V is TRBV2 and J is TRBJ2-3; D tentatively reads TRBD1 or TRBD2 (5 bases each). CDR3 sequence: CASTERDGRTDTQYF. CDR3 in DNA: TGTGCCAGCACCGAAAGGGACGGGCGCACAGATACGCAGTATTTT.